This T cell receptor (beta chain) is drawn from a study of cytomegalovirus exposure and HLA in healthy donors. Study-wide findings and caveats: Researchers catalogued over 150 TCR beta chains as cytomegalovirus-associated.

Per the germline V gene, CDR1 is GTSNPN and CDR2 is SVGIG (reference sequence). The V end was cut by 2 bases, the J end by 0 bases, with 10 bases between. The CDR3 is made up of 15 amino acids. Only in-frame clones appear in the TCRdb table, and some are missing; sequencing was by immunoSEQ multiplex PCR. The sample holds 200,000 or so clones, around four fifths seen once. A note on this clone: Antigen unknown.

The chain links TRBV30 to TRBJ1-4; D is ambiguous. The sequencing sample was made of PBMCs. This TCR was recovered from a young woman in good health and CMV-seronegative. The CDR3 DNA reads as TGTGCCTGGAGTCTTGGACGAGCAACTAATGAAAAACTGTTTTTT. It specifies CAWSLGRATNEKLFF.